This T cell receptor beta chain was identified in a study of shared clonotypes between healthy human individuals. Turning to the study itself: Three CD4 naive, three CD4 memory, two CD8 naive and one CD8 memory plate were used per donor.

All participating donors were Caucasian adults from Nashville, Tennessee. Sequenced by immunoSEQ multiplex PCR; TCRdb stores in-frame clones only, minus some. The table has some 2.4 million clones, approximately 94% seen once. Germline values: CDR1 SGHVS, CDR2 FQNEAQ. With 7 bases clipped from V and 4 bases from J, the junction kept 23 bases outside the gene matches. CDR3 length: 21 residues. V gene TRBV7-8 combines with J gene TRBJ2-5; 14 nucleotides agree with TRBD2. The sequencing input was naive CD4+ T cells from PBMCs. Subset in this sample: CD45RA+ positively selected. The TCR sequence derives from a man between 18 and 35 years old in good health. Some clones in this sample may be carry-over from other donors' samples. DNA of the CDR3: TGTGCCAGCAACTCCGGACTAGCGGGAGGCGTAAAGGGTTTGAAGGGAGAGACCCAGTACTTC. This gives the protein CASNSGLAGGVKGLKGETQYF.